Given below is one T cell receptor beta chain in context. This entry is derived from a study of cytomegalovirus exposure and HLA in healthy donors. This CDR3 region has 16 residues. Germline CDR1 is PRHDT and CDR2 is FYEKMQ (reference sequence). Deletions cut 4 bases from V and 0 bases from J, with 10 bases between. Here immunoSEQ multiplex PCR was the method, and the copy in TCRdb shows in-frame clones only, minus some. The repertoire has some 150,000 clones, roughly 89% of them found once; the top ten carry roughly 1.3%. The rearrangement uses TRBV13 and TRBJ2-6; no definite D call. This TCR was recovered from a woman aged 30 to 39 in good health and CMV-seronegative. Input material: PBMCs. The CDR3 DNA sequence: TGTGCCAGCAGCTCCGCAGTCTTCTCTGGGGCCAACGTCCTGACTTTC. Its protein product is CASSSAVFSGANVLTF.